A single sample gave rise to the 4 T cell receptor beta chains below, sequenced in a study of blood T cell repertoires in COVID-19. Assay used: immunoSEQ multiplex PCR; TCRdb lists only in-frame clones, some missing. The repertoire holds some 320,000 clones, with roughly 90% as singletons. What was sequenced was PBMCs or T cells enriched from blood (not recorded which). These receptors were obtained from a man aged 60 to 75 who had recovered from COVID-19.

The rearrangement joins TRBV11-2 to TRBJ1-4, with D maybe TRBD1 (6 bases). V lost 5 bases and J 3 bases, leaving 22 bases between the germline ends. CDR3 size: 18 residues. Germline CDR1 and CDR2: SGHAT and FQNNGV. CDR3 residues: CASSPSTARQASNEKLFF. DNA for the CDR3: TGTGCCAGCAGCCCCTCCACCGCGCGACAGGCTTCTAATGAAAAACTGTTTTTT.

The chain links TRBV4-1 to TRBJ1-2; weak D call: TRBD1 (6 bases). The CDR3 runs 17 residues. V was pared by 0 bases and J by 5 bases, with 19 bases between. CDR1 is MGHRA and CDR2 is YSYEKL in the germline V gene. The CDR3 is CASSQDGVQGGTYGYTF. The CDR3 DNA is TGCGCCAGCAGCCAAGATGGCGTACAGGGAGGGACGTATGGCTACACCTTC.

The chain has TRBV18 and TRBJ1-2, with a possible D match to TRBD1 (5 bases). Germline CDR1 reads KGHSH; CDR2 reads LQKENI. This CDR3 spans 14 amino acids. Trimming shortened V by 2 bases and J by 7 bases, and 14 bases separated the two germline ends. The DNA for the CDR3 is TGTGCCAGCTCACCAGGGGCGGGAGACTCTGGCTACACCTTC. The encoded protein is CASSPGAGDSGYTF.

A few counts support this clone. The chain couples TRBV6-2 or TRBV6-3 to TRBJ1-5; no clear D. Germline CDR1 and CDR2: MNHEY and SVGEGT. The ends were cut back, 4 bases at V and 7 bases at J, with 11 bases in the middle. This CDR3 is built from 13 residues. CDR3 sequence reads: CASSFGLGQPQHF. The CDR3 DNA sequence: TGTGCCAGCAGTTTTGGACTAGGCCAGCCCCAGCATTTT.